The clone carrying this T cell receptor (beta chain) has more than one count but fewer than ten. The antigen remains undetermined. Arm-PCR of CDR3 regions and iRepertoire HTBI primers were the basis on which TCR beta libraries were built. A single record per CDR3 protein comes from TCRdb applying MiXCR to the multiplex PCR reads. The data contain approximately 400,000 distinct CDR3 sequences, 15% to 17% of them seen just once; the ten biggest clones take up over 20%. The data were obtained in a study of regulatory T cells in long-lasting Graves disease. Whole-study results and caveats: Compared with new cases, persistent Graves' patients showed reduced TCR diversity.

In germline, CDR1 is SGHVS, CDR2 FQNEAQ. The CDR3 spans 15 residues. Trimming cost V 8 bases and J 2 bases; bases outside gene matches: 11. This sample's time point: newly diagnosed GD, antithyroid drugs for less than 3 months. RNA extracted from PBMCs served as the sequencing template. The sequencing here drew on peripheral blood mononuclear cells (PBMCs), taken at new diagnosis, from a patient treated with antithyroid drugs. The sequence was obtained from a female donor with Graves disease. This chain uses TRBV7-8 with TRBJ2-7; 8 nucleotides match TRBD2. The CDR3: CASEGLVAGTYEQYF. CDR3 DNA: TGTGCCAGCGAAGGTTTGGTAGCGGGGACCTACGAGCAGTACTTC. Full variable domain (outside the CDR3, taken from reference TRBV7-8 and TRBJ2-7): GAGVSQSPRYKVAKRGQDVALRCDPISGHVSLFWYQQALGQGPEFLTYFQNEAQLDKSGLPSDRFFAERPEGSVSTLKIQRTQQEDSAVYLCASEGLVAGTYEQYFGPGTRLTVT.